Each of the 14 T cell receptor beta chains below was sequenced from the same sample in a study of cytomegalovirus exposure and HLA in healthy donors. PCR amplification relied on 60 Vbeta primers (plus 13 Jbeta primers). Clones were read by immunoSEQ multiplex PCR, and TCRdb kept only the in-frame ones, dropping some. Among 250,000 to 350,000 clones, about 87% were seen once, and the ten largest hold roughly 2.3%. Sequencing was done on a sample of PBMCs. All receptors derive from a young woman in good health and CMV-seronegative.

The rearrangement links TRBV27 to TRBJ2-7, with TRBD1 matching over 7 bases. The junction had 9 bases not matched to a gene; V was cut back by 6 bases and J by 1 base. The CDR3 sequence is 15 residues long. Germline V lookup: CDR1 MNHEY, CDR2 SMNVEV (reference sequence). The CDR3 is CASSELPGQSYEQYF. The DNA for the CDR3 is TGTGCCAGCAGCGAATTACCGGGACAGTCCTACGAGCAGTACTTC.

V gene TRBV2 combines with J gene TRBJ1-2; a weak D match, TRBD1 (5 bases). V was pared by 4 bases and J by 8 bases, with 11 bases between. The germline V gene has CDR1 SNHLY and CDR2 FYNNEI. This CDR3 has 12 residues. CDR3 sequence (DNA): TGTGCCAGCAGTGCAGGGCCTCTAGGCTACACCTTC. Translating it yields CASSAGPLGYTF.

The V gene is TRBV4-1, the J gene TRBJ1-1; weak D call: TRBD1 (5 bases). The V gene lost 0 bases and the J gene lost 0 bases, with 8 bases spanning the gap. The germline gives CDR1 MGHRA, CDR2 YSYEKL. This CDR3 spans 15 amino acids. Written as DNA, the CDR3 is TGCGCCAGCAGCCAAGATGGCAGGGTGAACACTGAAGCTTTCTTT. Protein: CASSQDGRVNTEAFF.

Worth noting for this clone: An end of the junction does not agree with germline; a read error may underlie this. The chain employs TRBV4-1 and TRBJ1-1; 8 bases are shared with TRBD1. Looked up from germline, CDR1 is MGHRA and CDR2 is YSYEKL. The CDR3 spans 15 residues. The CDR3 reads CASRQAGGRNTEAFF. The CDR3 DNA sequence: TGCGCCAGCAGGCAAGCAGGGGGCAGGAACACTGAAGCTTTCTTT.

The gene calls are TRBV29-1 and TRBJ2-3; 10 bases agree with TRBD1. The J segment lost 2 bases and the V segment lost 4 bases, leaving 9 bases of the junction unmatched. Germline-derived CDR1 and CDR2 are SQVTM and ANQGSEA. The CDR3 contains 16 residues. Written as DNA, the CDR3 is TGCAGCGTTGGGGGGGTGGGGACAGGGGCCACAGATACGCAGTATTTT. Its protein product is CSVGGVGTGATDTQYF.

The chain employs TRBV5-1 and TRBJ1-1, with TRBD1 as a possible D gene (5 bases). Germline CDR1 reads SGHRS; CDR2 reads YFSETQ. The CDR3 loop spans 14 amino acids. V lost 6 bases and J lost 6, with 18 bases in between. CDR3 in amino acids: CASTIGGYRAEAFF. In DNA, the CDR3 is TGCGCCAGCACAATCGGGGGATATCGAGCTGAAGCTTTCTTT.

The V and J genes are TRBV7-8 and TRBJ2-2, with a possible D match to TRBD2 (5 bases). This CDR3 has 14 amino acids. V lost 0 bases and J 4 bases, leaving 6 bases between the germline ends. CDR1 and CDR2 (germline): SGHVS, FQNEAQ. The DNA of the CDR3 is TGTGCCAGCAGCTTAGCGGGAGCCACCGGGGAGCTGTTTTTT. It specifies CASSLAGATGELFF.

The rearrangement uses TRBV6-6 and TRBJ1-2, with D perhaps matching TRBD1 (5 bases). Between the trimmed V and J ends, which lost 2 bases and 7 bases, there was a span of 11 bases. The CDR3 extends over 13 amino acids. Germline V gene data show CDR1 as MNHNY and CDR2 as SVGAGI (reference sequence). The CDR3 DNA follows: TGTGCCAGCAGTTACCAACCGCAGGGTGGCTACACCTTC. This sequence encodes CASSYQPQGGYTF.

About this clone: Sequence at one end of the junction differs from germline and may be a read error. The chain carries TRBV5-6 and TRBJ1-3, with TRBD1 matching 8 bases. This CDR3 has 15 amino acids. CDR1 is SGHDT and CDR2 is YYEEEE in the germline V gene. CDR3 coding DNA: TGTGCCAGCAGCTTGGGGCAGGGGGCTGGAGACACCATATATTTT. Its translation is CASSLGQGAGDTIYF.

The CDR3: CASSSRLAGGTQETQYF. CDR3 DNA sequence: TGCGCCAGCAGCTCAAGACTAGCGGGGGGCACACAAGAGACCCAGTACTTC. This rearrangement joins TRBV5-1 to TRBJ2-5; 13 bases match TRBD2. The CDR3 is made up of 17 amino acids. V was pared by 3 bases and J by 2 bases, with 7 bases of the junction left unmatched. Looked up from germline, CDR1 is SGHRS and CDR2 is YFSETQ.

V and J are TRBV7-2 and TRBJ1-2; D is ambiguous. Trimming removed 1 base at V and 2 bases at J, with 8 bases between. Germline values: CDR1 SGHTA, CDR2 FQGNSA. CDR3 size: 14 residues. The CDR3 is CASSLDYTNYGYTF. The CDR3 DNA is TGTGCCAGCAGCTTAGACTATACCAACTATGGCTACACCTTC.

The chain recombines TRBV15 with TRBJ1-4, with TRBD1 identical over 9 bases. The V segment lost 0 bases and the J segment 8 bases; nucleotides outside the gene matches: 7. The CDR3 consists of 16 residues. Germline lookup yields CDR1 LNHNV and CDR2 YYDKDF (reference sequence). CDR3 in amino acids: CATSREEGQGREKLFF. CDR3 nucleotides: TGTGCCACCAGCAGAGAAGAGGGACAGGGTCGCGAAAAACTGTTTTTT.

This chain connects TRBV19 to TRBJ2-7; possibly TRBD1 for D (6 bases). CDR3 length equals 14 residues. Trimming shortened V by 5 bases and J by 0 bases, and 11 bases separated the two germline ends. Germline CDR1 and CDR2: LNHDA and SQIVND (reference sequence). CDR3 nucleotide sequence: TGTGCCAGTAGTGACACAGGGTTCTCCTACGAGCAGTACTTC. Translation gives CASSDTGFSYEQYF.

This rearrangement joins TRBV4-1 to TRBJ2-7; TRBD2 is a possible D gene (7 bases). Germline values: CDR1 MGHRA, CDR2 YSYEKL. V shed 4 bases and J shed 3 bases, with 16 bases lying between them. CDR3 length: 15 amino acids. The CDR3 DNA is TGCGCCAGCAGCCCCGGGGCGGGGGCCTACTACGAGCAGTACTTC. Amino acids: CASSPGAGAYYEQYF.